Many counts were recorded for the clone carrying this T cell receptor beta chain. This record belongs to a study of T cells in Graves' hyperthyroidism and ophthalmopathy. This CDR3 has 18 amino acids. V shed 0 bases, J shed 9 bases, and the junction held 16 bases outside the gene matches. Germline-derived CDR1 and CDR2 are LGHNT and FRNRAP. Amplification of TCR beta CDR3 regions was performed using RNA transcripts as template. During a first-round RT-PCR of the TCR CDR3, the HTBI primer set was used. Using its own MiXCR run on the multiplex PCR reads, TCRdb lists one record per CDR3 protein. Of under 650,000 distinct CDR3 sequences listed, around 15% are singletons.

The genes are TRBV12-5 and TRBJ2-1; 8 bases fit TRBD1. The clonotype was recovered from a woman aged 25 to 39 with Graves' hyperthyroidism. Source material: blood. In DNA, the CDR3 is TGTGCTAGTGGTTTGGTTGTCGGTCGGAGACAGGGGCTTCCTGAGCAGTTCTTC. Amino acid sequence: CASGLVVGRRQGLPEQFF.